The 30 T cell receptor beta chains given below trace back to one sample, sequenced in a study of cytomegalovirus exposure and HLA in healthy donors (dated by TCRdb to about 2017). Receptor amplification or capture employed the immunoSEQ multiplex PCR assay. For the multiplex PCR, a mixture combining 60 forward primers for TCR Vbeta segments and 13 reverse primers for TCR Jbeta segments was used. What TCRdb holds here is the immuneACCESS table cut down to in-frame rearrangements. Part of the clones is not present; checked against another copy, under half of the missing clones reflect an unresolved V gene, and the others are unexplained. Within this sample are roughly 100,000 clones, with approximately 82% of them counted one time only. The ten largest make up more than 8% of the sample. The sequencing input was PBMCs. Receptors were obtained from a middle-aged man in good health and CMV-seropositive.

Regarding this clone: An end of the junction differs from the germline gene, which may be a read error. The chain is built from TRBV7-9 and TRBJ2-7; D is possibly TRBD2 (7 bases). The CDR3 totals 15 residues. Per germline, CDR1 SEHNR and CDR2 FQNEAQ (reference sequence). For the CDR3, the DNA is TGTTCCAGCAGTCAGCAAGGGGGGGGGCCCTACGAGCAGTACTTC. Amino acid sequence: CSSSQQGGGPYEQYF.

The gene calls are TRBV6-6 and TRBJ2-2; 7 bases are shared with TRBD2. V was clipped by 7 bases and J by 8 bases; unmatched bases: 10. This CDR3 is 14 amino acids long. Per the germline V gene, CDR1 is MNHNY and CDR2 is SVGAGI (reference sequence). DNA of the CDR3: TGTGCCAGCACCCCACCGGGACTACAAGGGGAGCTGTTTTTT. It codes for CASTPPGLQGELFF.

This clone has a single count. This sequence joins TRBV28 and TRBJ1-4, with 9 positions matching TRBD1. CDR3 size: 13 residues. The germline gives CDR1 MDHEN, CDR2 SYDVKM. Losses at the gene ends were 6 bases for V and 5 bases for J; bases not matched to a gene: 1. The CDR3 loop is CASRDRGNEKLFF. CDR3 nucleotide sequence: TGTGCCAGCAGGGACAGGGGAAATGAAAAACTGTTTTTT.

The V and J genes are TRBV5-5 and TRBJ1-3; D might be TRBD1 (6 bases). The germline V gene encodes CDR1 SGHKS and CDR2 YYEKEE (reference sequence). V lost 4 bases, J lost 2 bases, and 10 bases lay in between. This CDR3 is 14 amino acids long. The CDR3: CASSPQGPGNTIYF. The CDR3 DNA is TGTGCCAGCAGCCCACAGGGTCCTGGAAACACCATATATTTT.

The V and J genes are TRBV28 and TRBJ1-6; D remains unclear. The CDR3 sequence is 17 residues long. Trimming stripped 4 bases from V and 1 base from J, with 14 bases between. Germline CDR1 and CDR2: MDHEN and SYDVKM. CDR3: CASSSARGRSYNSPLHF. The CDR3 coding sequence is TGTGCCAGCAGTTCGGCTCGGGGAAGGTCCTATAATTCACCCCTCCACTTT.

This chain links TRBV6-6 with TRBJ2-5, with D maybe TRBD2 (6 bases). From germline, CDR1 is MNHNY and CDR2 SVGAGI (reference sequence). CDR3 length equals 15 residues. Trimming removed 6 bases at V and 0 bases at J, with 14 bases between. CDR3 in amino acids: CASRSGPFHQETQYF. CDR3 in DNA: TGTGCCAGCAGGAGCGGGCCCTTTCACCAAGAGACCCAGTACTTC.

The chain joins TRBV9 to TRBJ1-6; D ambiguous. Germline V gene data show CDR1 as SGDLS and CDR2 as YYNGEE. The CDR3 length is 12 residues. Trimming cost V 0 bases and J 9 bases, with 4 bases left between them. Here the CDR3 reads CASSVDGSPLHF. CDR3 DNA: TGTGCCAGCAGCGTAGACGGTTCACCCCTCCACTTT.

In its sample, this clone was seen a few times. This chain joins TRBV18 and TRBJ1-4; D unclear. From germline, CDR1 is KGHSH and CDR2 LQKENI. The CDR3 consists of 15 residues. The V and J ends lost 3 bases and 6 bases respectively, with 14 bases between them. CDR3 in amino acids: CASSPTPGVDEKLFF. For the CDR3, the DNA is TGTGCCAGCTCACCGACACCAGGTGTGGATGAAAAACTGTTTTTT.

In DNA form, the CDR3 reads TGTGCCAGCACCCTACAGGGGGTCGCTGGAAACACCATATATTTT. Translating it yields CASTLQGVAGNTIYF. V gene TRBV6-4 combines with J gene TRBJ1-3, with TRBD1 matching 8 bases. V was clipped by 7 bases and J by 2 bases; unmatched bases: 7. The CDR3 sequence is 15 residues long. Germline lookup yields CDR1 MRHNA and CDR2 SNTAGT.

This CDR3 is CASTSLGSYNSPLHF. CDR3 nucleotides: TGTGCCAGCACCTCCCTAGGATCCTATAATTCACCCCTCCACTTT. The chain recombines TRBV27 with TRBJ1-6; D unresolved. This CDR3 region has 15 residues. Germline V gene data show CDR1 as MNHEY and CDR2 as SMNVEV (reference sequence). V lost 7 bases, J lost 1 base, and 11 bases lay in between.

V is TRBV5-6 and J is TRBJ2-3; 7 bases fit TRBD1. The CDR3 contains 16 residues. Trimming removed 5 bases from V and 2 bases from J; junction bases left unmatched: 11. Germline assignment: CDR1 SGHDT and CDR2 YYEEEE. DNA for the CDR3: TGTGCCAGCAGGCCGCCGACAGGGACCTACACAGATACGCAGTATTTT. It encodes CASRPPTGTYTDTQYF. Looking up the rest from reference TRBV5-6 and TRBJ2-3 gives the full variable domain: DAGVTQSPTHLIKTRGQQVTLRCSPKSGHDTVSWYQQALGQGPQFIFQYYEEEERQRGNFPDRFSGHQFPNYSSELNVNALLLGDSALYLCASRPPTGTYTDTQYFGPGTRLTVL.

The chain employs TRBV28 and TRBJ1-5, with TRBD1 matching over 10 bases. CDR3 length: 21 residues. Germline CDR1 reads MDHEN; CDR2 reads SYDVKM. V lost 3 bases, J lost 0 bases, and 17 bases stayed unmatched. CDR3 loop: CASSFSPRDRGLSDSNQPQHF. Here the CDR3 DNA reads TGTGCCAGCAGTTTTTCACCGCGGGACAGGGGTTTATCAGATAGCAATCAGCCCCAGCATTTT.

This chain links TRBV6-1 with TRBJ2-1; a possible D gene is TRBD2 (5 bases). The CDR3 runs to 12 residues. Germline-derived CDR1 and CDR2 are MNHNS and SASEGT. V was clipped by 5 bases and J by 10 bases, with 12 bases between them. The CDR3 nucleotides read TGTGCCAGCAGTCCACTAGGGTACGAGCAGTTCTTC. Its translation is CASSPLGYEQFF.

This clone was detected a few times. The V and J genes are TRBV7-2 and TRBJ2-5; 10 nucleotides line up with TRBD1. This CDR3 is 15 amino acids long. Germline CDR1 and CDR2: SGHTA and FQGNSA. V lost 5 bases to trimming and J lost 2 bases; unmatched junction nucleotides: 5. In DNA, the CDR3 is TGTGCCAGCAGCCCCGGACAGGGGGTACAAGAGACCCAGTACTTC. Translated, it gives CASSPGQGVQETQYF.

The count of this clone is one. CDR3: CASSLGGKDTQYF. The DNA for the CDR3 is TGTGCCAGCAGCTTGGGAGGAAAAGATACGCAGTATTTT. V gene TRBV13 combines with J gene TRBJ2-3; D might be TRBD2 (6 bases). The V gene lost 3 bases and the J gene lost 5 bases, with 9 bases spanning the gap. The germline gives CDR1 PRHDT, CDR2 FYEKMQ (reference sequence). The CDR3 is 13 amino acids.

The chain carries TRBV7-9 and TRBJ1-1; D is undetermined. Germline assignment: CDR1 SEHNR and CDR2 FQNEAQ (reference sequence). The CDR3 loop spans 13 amino acids. With 2 bases removed from V and 0 bases from J, the gap between germline ends came to 4 bases. CDR3 protein: CASSLQMNTEAFF. In DNA, the CDR3 is TGTGCCAGCAGCTTACAAATGAACACTGAAGCTTTCTTT.

This clone was seen only a few times. The chain joins TRBV6-1 to TRBJ1-2; D is perhaps TRBD1 (5 bases). The V end was cut by 4 bases, the J end by 4 bases, with 16 bases between. CDR1 MNHNS and CDR2 SASEGT come from the germline V gene. There are 15 residues in the CDR3. The CDR3 coding sequence is TGTGCCAGCAGTGGTTTACAGGATAACCGCTATGGCTACACCTTC. This translates into CASSGLQDNRYGYTF.

The gene calls are TRBV7-2 and TRBJ2-5, with 7 bases identical to TRBD1. J gave up 2 bases and V 5 bases, and 5 bases lay outside the gene matches. The V gene's germline CDR1 is SGHTA and CDR2 FQGNSA. This CDR3 comprises 14 residues. CDR3 in DNA: TGTGCCAGCAGCCGGGACAGCCGGCAAGAGACCCAGTACTTC. Protein product: CASSRDSRQETQYF.

As for this clone: One end of the junction varies from germline; a read error may be responsible. The rearrangement uses TRBV9 and TRBJ2-4; 8 positions agree with TRBD2. CDR3 length: 14 amino acids. Germline CDR1 reads SGDLS; CDR2 reads YYNGEE. CDR3 bases: TGTGCCAGCGCTAGCGGGCTAGCCAAAAACAGTCAGTACTTC. It encodes CASASGLAKNSQYF.

The chain employs TRBV7-2 and TRBJ2-2; a possible D gene is TRBD1 (6 bases). The CDR3 is 15 residues long. The germline V and J ends were trimmed by 7 bases and 9 bases, with 21 bases remaining between them. Germline CDR1 is SGHTA and CDR2 is FQGNSA. The CDR3 DNA reads as TGTGCCAGCAAACTCCGGGACAACCTCCGCCGGGAGCTGTTTTTT. Translation: CASKLRDNLRRELFF.

This chain uses TRBV6-1 with TRBJ1-2, with a weak D call TRBD1 (5 bases). V lost 6 bases and J 8 bases, leaving 22 bases between the germline ends. The germline gives CDR1 MNHNS, CDR2 SASEGT. This CDR3 region has 15 residues. CDR3: CASSGDLNLRDGYTF. CDR3 DNA sequence: TGTGCCAGCAGCGGGGACCTTAATCTGCGGGACGGCTACACCTTC.

The chain has TRBV7-3 and TRBJ2-1, with 13 nucleotides matching TRBD2. The CDR3 has 15 amino acids. Per germline, CDR1 SGHTA and CDR2 FQGTGA. Trimming cost V 5 bases and J 9 bases; bases outside gene matches: 7. This CDR3 reads CASSPGLAGKREQFF. In DNA, the CDR3 is TGTGCCAGCAGCCCGGGACTAGCGGGAAAGCGTGAGCAGTTCTTC.

This clone turned up a few times. The chain combines TRBV7-9 with TRBJ2-3, with 9 bases matching TRBD2. J was trimmed by 1 base and V by 1 base; bases with no gene match: 6. The CDR3 contains 17 residues. Per the germline V gene, CDR1 is SEHNR and CDR2 is FQNEAQ (reference sequence). CDR3 amino acids: CASSLGSGGRGTDTQYF. CDR3 bases: TGTGCCAGCAGCTTAGGTAGCGGGGGCCGGGGCACAGATACGCAGTATTTT.

The chain has TRBV4-2 and TRBJ1-2; D is perhaps TRBD1 (5 bases). The V and J ends lost 1 base and 2 bases respectively, with 11 bases between them. Germline values: CDR1 LGHNA, CDR2 YNFKEQ. This CDR3 is 15 amino acids long. Here the CDR3 DNA reads TGTGCCAGCAGCCAAGCAGGGCCCACCAACTATGGCTACACCTTC. This codes for CASSQAGPTNYGYTF.

V gene TRBV11-1 combines with J gene TRBJ2-5; a possible D gene is TRBD1 (6 bases). With 6 bases removed from V and 4 bases from J, the gap between germline ends came to 12 bases. This CDR3 contains 13 residues. Germline V gives CDR1 SGHAT, CDR2 FQDESV (reference sequence). CDR3 loop: CASRLTGRETQYF. Here the CDR3 DNA reads TGTGCCAGCAGGCTTACAGGGAGAGAGACCCAGTACTTC.

The CDR3 reads CASVLTERSYNEQFF. In DNA form, the CDR3 reads TGTGCCAGCGTATTGACAGAACGTAGTTACAATGAGCAGTTCTTC. The V and J genes are TRBV6-1 and TRBJ2-1, with D possibly matching TRBD1 (5 bases). Looked up from germline, CDR1 is MNHNS and CDR2 is SASEGT. The CDR3 loop spans 15 amino acids. V was shortened by 8 bases and J by 4 bases, with 18 bases between the two germline ends.

V and J are TRBV4-1 and TRBJ2-1; TRBD2 matches 14 bases. Germline V CDR1 and CDR2: MGHRA, YSYEKL. This CDR3 spans 16 amino acids. The junction had 7 bases not matched to a gene; V was cut back by 4 bases and J by 8 bases. CDR3 loop: CASSLGTSGGIDEQFF. CDR3 sequence (DNA): TGCGCCAGCAGCCTCGGGACTAGCGGGGGTATAGATGAGCAGTTCTTC.

For the CDR3, the DNA is TGTGCCAGCAGCCTCCAGCGGGACAGGGGAGACTATGGCTACACCTTC. It translates to CASSLQRDRGDYGYTF. V gene TRBV7-2 combines with J gene TRBJ1-2, with 10 bases matching TRBD1. Germline loops: CDR1 SGHTA, CDR2 FQGNSA. The CDR3 is 16 amino acids. V lost 5 bases, J lost 3 bases, and 9 bases stayed unmatched.

The chain uses TRBV7-9 and TRBJ2-7, with TRBD2 matching 8 bases. The CDR3 has 16 residues. CDR1 and CDR2 (germline): SEHNR, FQNEAQ (reference sequence). Germline trimming cut 5 bases from V and 3 bases from J; bases unmatched to any gene: 12. The CDR3 nucleotides are TGTGCCAGCAGCCCCGCTTTTAGAAGCGGGAGCTACGAGCAGTACTTC. Encoded protein: CASSPAFRSGSYEQYF.

CDR3 nucleotide sequence: TGTGCCATCAGTGCTGGGACAGGGGACGGAGCTTTCTTT. Encoded protein: CAISAGTGDGAFF. This rearrangement joins TRBV10-3 to TRBJ1-1; 10 nucleotides agree with TRBD1. The CDR3 contains 13 residues. J gave up 10 bases and V 4 bases, and 6 bases lay outside the gene matches. CDR1 and CDR2 (germline): ENHRY, SYGVKD.